These T cell receptor beta chains were read from a single sample in a study of early T cells in non-severe SARS-CoV-2 infection. TCRdb re-analysed the 5' RACE reads in MiXCR, keeping a single row per CDR3 protein. This table has 48,000 or so distinct CDR3 sequences, 6.2% appearing once. The sequenced sample was whole blood, obtained at baseline. The receptors stem from an adult who was a healthcare worker with PCR-confirmed SARS-CoV-2 infection or an uninfected control (not recorded which). Each CDR3 is given with its conserved first and last residue. Each record gives: D gene, clone size, J gene, V gene, CDR3 DNA, CDR3 protein. D genes are given only for firm matches. Where a row states a size, it is once, few, many or the class of an expanded clone; other rows omit it.

d_call: .
clone_size: few
j_call: TRBJ2-3
v_call: TRBV28
cdr3_nt: TGTGCCAGCGCGGGGGCAAGAACAGATACGCAGTATTTT
cdr3_aa: CASAGARTDTQYF

d_call: TRBD2
clone_size: once
j_call: TRBJ2-7
v_call: TRBV5-5
cdr3_nt: TGTGTCAGCAGCGCGCCGACTAGCGGGAGTTACGAGCAGTACTTC
cdr3_aa: CVSSAPTSGSYEQYF

d_call: .
clone_size: few
j_call: TRBJ2-2
v_call: TRBV6-5
cdr3_nt: TGTGCCAGCAGAGTGGGGGCGGCCGGGGAGCTGTTTTTT
cdr3_aa: CASRVGAAGELFF

d_call: .
clone_size: many
j_call: TRBJ1-5
v_call: TRBV10-1
cdr3_nt: TGCGCCAGCCCCGGGCGAAAGCCCCAGCATTTT
cdr3_aa: CASPGRKPQHF

d_call: TRBD2
clone_size: few
j_call: TRBJ2-7
v_call: TRBV2
cdr3_nt: TGTGCCAGCATGAAAAGCGGGACGGTGTACGAGCAGTACTTC
cdr3_aa: CASMKSGTVYEQYF

d_call: .
clone_size: .
j_call: TRBJ2-6
v_call: TRBV27
cdr3_nt: TGTGCCAGCAGTCCTGTCCTCCTCTCTGGGGCCAACGTCCTGACTTTC
cdr3_aa: CASSPVLLSGANVLTF

d_call: .
clone_size: few
j_call: TRBJ2-5
v_call: TRBV20-1
cdr3_nt: TGCAGTGCCCCTATGGTCCAGTACTTC
cdr3_aa: CSAPMVQYF

d_call: .
clone_size: few
j_call: TRBJ2-1
v_call: TRBV9
cdr3_nt: TGTGCCAGCAGCCCATCTCCAGGGGACAATGAGCAGTTCTTC
cdr3_aa: CASSPSPGDNEQFF

d_call: TRBD1
clone_size: few
j_call: TRBJ2-5
v_call: TRBV2
cdr3_nt: TGTGCCAGCAGGAGGGGACAGGGTTTGGAGACCCAGTACTTC
cdr3_aa: CASRRGQGLETQYF

d_call: .
clone_size: many
j_call: TRBJ1-1
v_call: TRBV10-3
cdr3_nt: TGTGCCATCAGTGAGCCTTGGAACACTGAAGCTTTCTTT
cdr3_aa: CAISEPWNTEAFF

d_call: .
clone_size: few
j_call: TRBJ1-5
v_call: TRBV7-8
cdr3_nt: TGTGCCAGCAGCCGTGGGACATCTAAGAGCAATCAGCCCCAGCATTTT
cdr3_aa: CASSRGTSKSNQPQHF

d_call: .
clone_size: .
j_call: TRBJ2-1
v_call: TRBV29-1
cdr3_nt: TGCAGCGTTGAAGGCGAGACGTTCTTC
cdr3_aa: CSVEGETFF

d_call: TRBD2
clone_size: few
j_call: TRBJ2-7
v_call: TRBV7-8
cdr3_nt: TGTGCCAGCAGCTCTTGGACTAGCTGGGGACGCGAGCAGTACTTC
cdr3_aa: CASSSWTSWGREQYF

d_call: .
clone_size: .
j_call: TRBJ1-5
v_call: TRBV27
cdr3_nt: TGTGCCAGCAGCCGATCATGGGTTAGCAATCAGCCCCAGCATTTT
cdr3_aa: CASSRSWVSNQPQHF

d_call: .
clone_size: few
j_call: TRBJ2-7
v_call: TRBV7-2
cdr3_nt: TGTGCCAGCAGCCCTGGACGACCCCCCGTGGAGCAGTACTTC
cdr3_aa: CASSPGRPPVEQYF

d_call: .
clone_size: many
j_call: TRBJ1-2
v_call: TRBV20-1
cdr3_nt: TGCAGTGCTAGACGGGACGGAGGAGAGTTTAACTATGGCTACACCTTC
cdr3_aa: CSARRDGGEFNYGYTF

d_call: .
clone_size: .
j_call: TRBJ1-6
v_call: TRBV6-1
cdr3_nt: TGTGCCAGCAGTGAATATGGGGGTTCACCCCTCCACTTT
cdr3_aa: CASSEYGGSPLHF

d_call: TRBD1
clone_size: many
j_call: TRBJ2-7
v_call: TRBV15
cdr3_nt: TGTGCCACCAGCAGGGGTGGACAGGGTGGCAGCGAGCAGTACTTC
cdr3_aa: CATSRGGQGGSEQYF

d_call: .
clone_size: .
j_call: TRBJ2-2
v_call: TRBV11-3
cdr3_nt: TGTGCCAGCGGCGGGCGTATCCCCCAAGGGCCCGGGGAGCTGTTTTTT
cdr3_aa: CASGGRIPQGPGELFF

d_call: TRBD1
clone_size: .
j_call: TRBJ1-1
v_call: TRBV7-9
cdr3_nt: TGTGCCAGCGCCCGGGGACAGGGGGCAGGGGGAGCTTTCTTT
cdr3_aa: CASARGQGAGGAFF

d_call: TRBD1
clone_size: many
j_call: TRBJ2-7
v_call: TRBV6-6
cdr3_nt: TGTGCCAGCAGTTACAACCTGGGACAGATCTACGAGCAGTACTTC
cdr3_aa: CASSYNLGQIYEQYF

d_call: .
clone_size: many
j_call: TRBJ2-2
v_call: TRBV9
cdr3_nt: TGTGCCAGCAGCCCGAGTACGGGGGCCGGGGAGCTGTTTTTT
cdr3_aa: CASSPSTGAGELFF

d_call: .
clone_size: many
j_call: TRBJ2-5
v_call: TRBV24-1
cdr3_nt: TGTGCCACCAGTGATTTAGAGACCCAGTACTTC
cdr3_aa: CATSDLETQYF

d_call: .
clone_size: many
j_call: TRBJ2-2
v_call: TRBV5-1
cdr3_nt: TGCGCCAGCAGCCCCTTAGGGGGTACCGGGGAGCTGTTTTTT
cdr3_aa: CASSPLGGTGELFF

d_call: .
clone_size: few
j_call: TRBJ2-7
v_call: TRBV29-1
cdr3_nt: TGCAGCGTCCCAAGTACCGGGACAAACTACGAGCAGTACTTC
cdr3_aa: CSVPSTGTNYEQYF

d_call: .
clone_size: .
j_call: TRBJ2-2
v_call: TRBV28
cdr3_nt: TGTGCCAGCAGTTTACGAGGCAGGGCGTACACCGGGGAGCTGTTTTTT
cdr3_aa: CASSLRGRAYTGELFF

d_call: .
clone_size: many
j_call: TRBJ2-1
v_call: TRBV6-5
cdr3_nt: TGTGCCAGCATGTGGGGAAACAATGAGCAGTTCTTC
cdr3_aa: CASMWGNNEQFF

d_call: .
clone_size: few
j_call: TRBJ2-7
v_call: TRBV3-1
cdr3_nt: TGTGCCAGCAGCCAAGATCTAGTTTCGTCGAGGTACGAGCAGTACTTC
cdr3_aa: CASSQDLVSSRYEQYF

d_call: .
clone_size: many
j_call: TRBJ2-1
v_call: TRBV12-3/TRBV12-4
cdr3_nt: TGTGCCAGCAGCCAACAGGGCTACAATGAGCAGTTCTTC
cdr3_aa: CASSQQGYNEQFF

d_call: .
clone_size: few
j_call: TRBJ2-1
v_call: TRBV5-6
cdr3_nt: TGTGCCAGCAGCTTGCGGGTCGTACACAATGAGCAGTTCTTC
cdr3_aa: CASSLRVVHNEQFF

d_call: .
clone_size: many
j_call: TRBJ2-5
v_call: TRBV14
cdr3_nt: TGTGCCAGCAGCCATCCAGACCAGTCGGAGACCCAGTACTTC
cdr3_aa: CASSHPDQSETQYF

d_call: TRBD1
clone_size: .
j_call: TRBJ1-4
v_call: TRBV5-6
cdr3_nt: TGTGCCAGCAGCAAAGACAGGGGAGTCGGAAAACTGTTTTTT
cdr3_aa: CASSKDRGVGKLFF

d_call: .
clone_size: .
j_call: TRBJ2-7
v_call: TRBV20-1
cdr3_nt: TGCAGTGCTATTTTTATGGGGGAGCAGTACTTC
cdr3_aa: CSAIFMGEQYF

d_call: TRBD1
clone_size: few
j_call: TRBJ1-1
v_call: TRBV6-5
cdr3_nt: TGTGCCAGCAGTTCCGGACAGGGGTCTATGAACACTGAAGTTTTCTTT
cdr3_aa: CASSSGQGSMNTEVFF

d_call: TRBD2
clone_size: many
j_call: TRBJ2-5
v_call: TRBV20-1
cdr3_nt: TGCAGTGCTGACTATCTAGCGGGAGGCCTAGAGACCCAGTACTTC
cdr3_aa: CSADYLAGGLETQYF

d_call: TRBD1
clone_size: many
j_call: TRBJ1-1
v_call: TRBV11-2
cdr3_nt: TGTGCCAGCAGCACAGCCGGGACAGGGGGGTTTGCTGAAGCTTTCTTT
cdr3_aa: CASSTAGTGGFAEAFF

d_call: .
clone_size: .
j_call: TRBJ1-6
v_call: TRBV20-1
cdr3_nt: TGCAGTGCTCCCGTATCGGAGAATTCACCCCTCCACTTT
cdr3_aa: CSAPVSENSPLHF

d_call: .
clone_size: many
j_call: TRBJ2-3
v_call: TRBV7-3
cdr3_nt: TGTGCCAGCAGCTCGGCAGATACGCAGTATTTT
cdr3_aa: CASSSADTQYF

d_call: TRBD2
clone_size: .
j_call: TRBJ2-1
v_call: TRBV6-2/TRBV6-3
cdr3_nt: TGTGCCAGCAGTTTAGCGGGAGGGCCTAATGAGCAGTTCTTC
cdr3_aa: CASSLAGGPNEQFF